This TCR beta chain was found in a study of Graves' ophthalmopathy and Graves' hyperthyroidism. CDR3 length: 15 amino acids. In germline, CDR1 is KGHDR, CDR2 SFDVKD. Amplification of the TCR beta CDR3 regions used RNA transcripts (as template). First-round RT-PCR employed HTBI primers, with a second-round multiplex PCR after it. TCRdb itself ran the multiplex PCR reads through MiXCR, one entry per CDR3 protein. The sample has more than 1,000,000 distinct CDR3 sequences; 35% to 45% are singletons. Details on this clonotype: One end of the junction does not line up with germline, which may come from a read error.

The chain links TRBV24-1 to TRBJ2-5, with 9 bases aligning to TRBD1. Sequenced sample: peripheral blood or thyroid tissue (not recorded which). This TCR came from an adult man with Graves' hyperthyroidism. Written as DNA, the CDR3 is TGTGCCACCGGTGATGCGACAGGGGGCCAAGAGACCCAGTACTTC. Translated: CATGDATGGQETQYF.